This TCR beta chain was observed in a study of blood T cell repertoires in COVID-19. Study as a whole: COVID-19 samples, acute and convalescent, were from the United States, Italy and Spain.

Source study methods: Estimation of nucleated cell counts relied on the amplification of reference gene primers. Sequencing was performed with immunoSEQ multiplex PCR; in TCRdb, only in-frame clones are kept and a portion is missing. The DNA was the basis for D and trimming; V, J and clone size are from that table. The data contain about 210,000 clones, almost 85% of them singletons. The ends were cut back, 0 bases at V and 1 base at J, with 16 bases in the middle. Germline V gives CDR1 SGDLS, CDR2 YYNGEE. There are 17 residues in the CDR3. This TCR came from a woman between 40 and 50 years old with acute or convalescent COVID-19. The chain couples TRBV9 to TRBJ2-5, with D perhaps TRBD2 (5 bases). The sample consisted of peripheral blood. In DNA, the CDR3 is TGTGCCAGCAGCGTAGGGGTGGTGGACTCACTCCAAGAGACCCAGTACTTC. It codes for CASSVGVVDSLQETQYF.